This entry features one TCR beta chain sequence. Other DNA variants within this sample encode the same CDR3. The data derive from a study of blood T cell repertoires in COVID-19. As for the study in general: COVID-19 samples collected from the United States, Italy and Spain covered acute and convalescent phases. Sample material is recorded as cDNA or gDNA derived from T cells, B-cell-depleted T cells, or PBMCs.

Original processing notes: It was from reference gene primer amplification that nucleated cell counts were estimated. Clones were read by immunoSEQ multiplex PCR, and TCRdb kept only the in-frame ones, dropping some. V and J calls and clone size are as listed in that table; D and trimming were resolved from the DNA. The sample includes about 520,000 clones, around 85% of them seen just once. The V gene end was trimmed by 6 bases and the J gene end by 1 base; junction bases not matched to a gene: 8. The CDR3 contains 15 residues. From germline, CDR1 is MNHEY and CDR2 SVGAGI. This TCR was recovered from a human donor in a cohort sampled during active COVID-19. The V gene is TRBV6-5, the J gene TRBJ2-7; 8 nucleotides line up with TRBD1. The sample consisted of peripheral blood. This chain's CDR3 is CASSPRQGSSYEQYF. The CDR3 DNA reads TGTGCCAGCAGCCCGCGACAGGGGTCGTCCTACGAGCAGTACTTC.